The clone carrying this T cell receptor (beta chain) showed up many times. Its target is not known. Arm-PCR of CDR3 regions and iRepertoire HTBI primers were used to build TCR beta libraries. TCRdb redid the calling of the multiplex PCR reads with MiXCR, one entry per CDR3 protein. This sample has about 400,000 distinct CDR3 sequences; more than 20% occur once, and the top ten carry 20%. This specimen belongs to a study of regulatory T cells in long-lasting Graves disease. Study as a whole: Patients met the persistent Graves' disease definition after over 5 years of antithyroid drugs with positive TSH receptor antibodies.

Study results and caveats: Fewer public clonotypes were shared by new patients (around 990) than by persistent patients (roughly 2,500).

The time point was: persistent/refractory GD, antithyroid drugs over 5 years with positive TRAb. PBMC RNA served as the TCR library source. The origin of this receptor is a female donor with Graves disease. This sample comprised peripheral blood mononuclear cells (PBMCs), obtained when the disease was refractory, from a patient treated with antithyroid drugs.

CDR3 nucleotides: TGTGCCACCAGTGATCTCCGCCGGGACACAGTCGCGAACACCGGGGAGCTGTTTTTT. Protein: CATSDLRRDTVANTGELFF. The chain uses TRBV24-1 and TRBJ2-2, with D maybe TRBD1 (6 bases). The CDR3 has 19 amino acids. Between the trimmed V and J ends, which lost 3 bases and 0 bases, there was a span of 19 bases. Per the germline V gene, CDR1 is KGHDR and CDR2 is SFDVKD.